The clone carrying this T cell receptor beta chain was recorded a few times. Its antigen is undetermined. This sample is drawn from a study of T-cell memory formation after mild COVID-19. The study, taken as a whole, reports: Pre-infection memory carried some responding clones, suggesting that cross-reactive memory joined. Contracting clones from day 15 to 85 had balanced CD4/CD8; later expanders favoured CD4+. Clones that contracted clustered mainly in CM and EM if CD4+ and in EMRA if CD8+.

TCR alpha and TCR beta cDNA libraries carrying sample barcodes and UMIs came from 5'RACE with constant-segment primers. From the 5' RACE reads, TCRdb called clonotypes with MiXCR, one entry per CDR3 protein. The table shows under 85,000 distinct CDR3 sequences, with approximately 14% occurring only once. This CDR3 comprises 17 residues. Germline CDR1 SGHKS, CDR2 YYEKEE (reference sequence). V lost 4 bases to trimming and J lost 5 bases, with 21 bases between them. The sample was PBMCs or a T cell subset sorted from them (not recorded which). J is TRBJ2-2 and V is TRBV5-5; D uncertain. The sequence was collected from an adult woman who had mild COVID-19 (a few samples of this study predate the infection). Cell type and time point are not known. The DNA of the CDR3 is TGTGCCAGCAGCCAGACGGGTGAGACACCCACGACCGGGGAGCTGTTTTTT. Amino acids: CASSQTGETPTTGELFF.